This T cell receptor (beta chain) is from a study of OX40 agonist ivuxolimab in advanced cancers. Turning to the overall study: Ivuxolimab, which targeted the costimulatory receptor OX40 (CD134), was an agonistic, fully human IgG2 monoclonal antibody. Intravenous ivuxolimab was administered to patients every 2 weeks at six dose levels: 0.01, 0.1, 0.3, 1.5, 3 and 10 mg/kg. Of the 50 or so patients in dose escalation, around 20 had hepatocellular carcinoma, about 15 had melanoma, 9 had renal cell carcinoma and 9 had head and neck cancer. The dose-escalation cohort was roughly 87% male with a mean age of about 60 years, ranging from about 20 to 85. Patients were allowed to have had prior anti-PD-1, anti-PD-L1 or anti-CTLA-4 therapy, and around two fifths of the dose-escalation patients had been treated with checkpoint inhibitors. Three dose-escalation patients achieved partial responses, one with hepatocellular carcinoma and two with cutaneous melanoma. The point of sequencing TCRbeta in the periphery was to test whether ivuxolimab changed TCR sequence diversity and drove clonal T-cell expansion. The paper describes the monotherapy dose-escalation part (N of about 54 patients) of the phase I trial of ivuxolimab. Study-wide findings and limitations: After ivuxolimab, more expanded clones were found on average in CD8+ T cells than in CD4+ T cells. In the 0.1-3.0 mg/kg groups, partial responders had among the lowest normalized peripheral clonal expansion, particularly in CD8+ T cells. Antigen specificity was not determined for the clonally expanded peripheral T cells. At doses of 0.1 to 3.0 mg/kg, clonal expansion of both CD4+ and CD8+ blood T cells was observed from baseline to week 6. Low levels of normalized T-cell clonal expansion were also seen in some patients who did not respond.

Notes on this clone: Its target antigen remains unknown. Nothing much larger sits one base from this clone, and base qualities are not available.

The trial excluded patients who had a history of autoimmune disease or were on systemic immunosuppression. Peripheral blood for TCR sequencing was collected from all dose cohorts at baseline, on cycle 4 day 1, and on cycle 7 day 1. Samples came from an open-label, multicenter, first-in-human phase I dose-escalation trial of ivuxolimab. Adults with locally advanced or metastatic melanoma, renal cell, hepatocellular, or head and neck squamous cell carcinoma were enrolled in the trial. Before TCR sequencing, CD4+ T cells and CD8+ T cells were sorted from peripheral blood as separate populations. Genomic DNA was isolated from the sorted cells so that the TCRbeta CDR3 region could be sequenced. The immunoSEQ Assay was used to sequence the TCRbeta CDR3 regions. Sourced from immuneACCESS, this table was stored by TCRdb with only in-frame sequences that have V and J called. A share of the clones is absent; for the studies checked, an unresolved V gene accounts for under half, and the remainder has no known explanation. The sample data list 74,000 or so clones, and about 93% of these were observed just once. The ten top clones hold about 0.32% of the sample.

The sequenced sample was CD4+ or CD8+ T cells sorted from blood, obtained in a trial of the OX40 agonist ivuxolimab. The clonotype comes from an adult with an advanced solid tumor such as melanoma, head and neck, liver or kidney cancer.

The sequence in DNA is TGTGCCAGCAGCTTCTTCGGACAGGGGAATTCACCCCTCCACTTT. It specifies CASSFFGQGNSPLHF. The rearrangement combines TRBV5-4 with TRBJ1-6, with 9 central nucleotides matching TRBD1. Trimming leaves V shorter by 2 bases and J shorter by 7 bases, with the junction holding 4 bases beyond the gene matches. There are 15 amino acids in the CDR3, from cysteine to phenylalanine inclusive. The CDR3 DNA has 45 bases and is translated from base 1. Sequences SGHNT (CDR1) and YYREEE (CDR2) are obtained from the germline V gene (reference sequence).